This T cell receptor beta chain was profiled in a study of PD-1 blockade in classical Hodgkin lymphoma. CDR1 KGHSH and CDR2 LQKENI come from the germline V gene. The CDR3 runs 15 residues. Deletions cut 2 bases from V and 1 base from J, with 11 bases between. As for this clone: What it recognizes is unknown.

The assay was immunoSEQ multiplex PCR, and TCRdb's table has in-frame clones only and misses some. Of tens of thousands of clones in the sample, about two thirds were seen once. Findings and caveats of the study: Patients with an early start, nivolumab under 1 year after ASCT, were excluded. In CD4+ cells, TCR diversity went up significantly by C4D1, but in CD8+ cells it did not. The study found complete responders had baseline diversity similar to newly diagnosed patients.

Relapses following autologous stem cell transplantation were seen in all patients, with brentuximab vedotin exposure varying. Best responses fell into complete response, partial response or progressive disease. The chain employs TRBV18 and TRBJ1-1; no reliable D call. The sequence derives from a human donor with classical Hodgkin lymphoma. The starting material was peripheral blood mononuclear cells (PBMCs), obtained before the second cycle of nivolumab. The CDR3 reads CASSPNPASNTEAFF. As DNA, the CDR3 is TGTGCCAGCTCACCAAATCCAGCCTCGAACACTGAAGCTTTCTTT.